This T cell receptor beta chain was retrieved from a study of T cells in Graves' hyperthyroidism and ophthalmopathy. The overall study: Peripheral blood was collected at initial diagnosis, before any treatment.

Amplification targeted TCR beta CDR3 regions from RNA transcripts. TCR CDR3 regions were first amplified by RT-PCR with HTBI primers. Via MiXCR, TCRdb re-called the multiplex PCR reads, giving one row per CDR3 protein. This table has roughly 200,000 distinct CDR3 sequences, approximately 20% appearing once. This CDR3 spans 11 amino acids. Germline V gives CDR1 GTSNPN, CDR2 SVGIG (reference sequence). PBMCs were derived from roughly 10 ml fresh peripheral blood. This clonotype was found a few times. A much more abundant neighbour one base away suggests this may be a read error. The TCR comes from a man aged 35-49 years with Graves' hyperthyroidism. The chain joins TRBV30 to TRBJ1-4; D is undetermined. The sequencing input was blood. The CDR3: CACSGRERLFF. The CDR3 DNA reads TGTGCCTGCTCAGGACGGGAAAGACTGTTTTTT.